This T cell receptor beta chain is drawn from a study of cytomegalovirus exposure and HLA in healthy donors. The study's findings and limits: A later analysis reportedly found fewer N-insertions in an Asian-associated ancestry cluster than the roughly 670-donor mean.

The PCR had 60 Vbeta and 13 Jbeta primers. Produced via immunoSEQ multiplex PCR; TCRdb's table is partial and in-frame only. The table records 130,000 or so clones, 74% of them present only once. Trimming pared 7 bases from V and 4 bases from J, leaving 14 bases between. The CDR3 has 14 residues. Germline values: CDR1 KGHSH, CDR2 LQKENI. As regards this clone: Its antigen is as yet unknown.

The chain carries TRBV18 and TRBJ2-1, with D perhaps TRBD1 (6 bases). The sequenced sample consisted of PBMCs. The sequence came from a man aged 40-55 years in good health and CMV-seropositive. The CDR3 region is CASLTRDTYNEQFF. CDR3 in DNA: TGTGCCAGCTTAACCCGGGACACTTACAATGAGCAGTTCTTC.